This TCR beta chain was sequenced for a study of memory CD8 T cells in hepatitis C reinfection (TCRdb year 2017). About the full investigation: Among the donors, a few cleared two back-to-back HCV infections on their own, whereas two got rid of a primary infection but ended up chronically infected after reinfection. HCV reinfection was defined as a positive HCV RNA test following two negative tests taken at least 60 days apart. Pre-reinfection samples were collected between 55 and 20 weeks before reinfection was detected. In several donors, the study followed the TCR beta repertoire of virus-specific CD8 T cells over time through an HCV reinfection episode. Between about 2009 and 2013, roughly five reinfection cases that had stored pre-reinfection samples were identified. In the reinfection study, participants who had resolved a prior HCV infection were followed every 3 months. Broader findings and caveats from the paper: Because only 4 to 6 donors were included, definitive conclusions about public clonotypes linked to secondary clearance could not be reached by the study.

The method was the immunoSEQ multiplex PCR assay. Genomic DNA was pulled from the sorted cells, and the automated high-throughput method of Adaptive Biotechnologies was used to sequence the TCR beta V, D and J regions. A two-step, bias-controlled multiplex PCR was used to amplify CDR3 regions. An Illumina instrument was used to sequence the amplified TCR beta libraries. In the original analysis: Demultiplexed reads were processed to reduce amplification and sequencing bias, and the IMGT database was used to assign CDR3 sequences to gene families. ImmunoSEQ software version 2.0 was used to analyze repertoire data. Clonotype lists were filtered to remove out-of-frame sequences and sequences containing stop codons in the CDR3. Any clonotype with a frequency under 0.01% was left out, since that frequency corresponded to less than one cell. Richness was calculated by dividing observed richness by the number of input cells, and evenness was calculated by dividing Shannon entropy by the log of observed richness. Simpson diversity and Morisita-Horn overlap indices were used to quantify repertoire diversity and similarity between time points. Clonotypes were categorized as dominant (>1%), sub-dominant (0.5-0.99%), low abundance (0.1-0.49%) or lowest abundance (<0.1%). For the germline index, total nucleotide additions were subtracted from total CDR3 length, and that difference was then divided by total CDR3 length. TCRdb took over this immuneACCESS table, retaining in-frame rearrangements with V and J assigned. Such tables are incomplete; in checked studies, under half of the missing clones stem from an unresolved V gene, and the remainder is unexplained. V, J and clone size derive from that table, while D and trimming were established from the DNA sequence. Here the sample has 40,000 to 60,000 clones; roughly 89% occur a single time. The ten most abundant clones make up approximately 1% of the sample.

This clone was picked up one time. Its antigen is unknown. One base away there is no much larger clone; base qualities are not given. Its CDR3 holds 13 amino acids, cysteine through phenylalanine. CDR3 DNA is the only sequence kept; it has 39 bases, read in frame from the first base. Unmatched junction bases come to 3, with V trimmed by 4 bases and J by 5 bases. As encoded in the germline V gene, CDR1 is SGHDT while CDR2 is YYEEEE. This sample's time point label indicates: pre-reinfection, 55 to 20 weeks before reinfection detection. TCR sequencing was performed on the sorted cells directly ex vivo, without any in vitro expansion beforehand. The donors, who were people who inject drugs, were enrolled in the Montreal Acute Hepatitis C Cohort Study (HEPCO) in Canada. As controls, total naive CD8 T cells, sorted as viable CD3+ CD8+ CD45RO-, were obtained from a couple of donors at each of the three reinfection time points. Before sorting, cryopreserved peripheral blood mononuclear cells were thawed and used as the source for purifying CD8 T cells. The MACS CD8+ T cell Isolation Kit was used to enrich CD8 T cells by negative selection. Cell sorting was done on a BD FACSAria II sorter with FACSDiva software, and data were analyzed with FlowJo.

Sequenced: naive CD8+ T cells sorted from blood. The meaning of the sample's cell subset or site label: total naive CD8+CD45RO- T cells. This clonotype was sampled from a young man with hepatitis C virus infection. The V and J segments used are TRBV5-6 and TRBJ2-5; 9 bases in the middle match TRBD2. The DNA sequence follows: TGTGCCAGCAGCGCGAGCGGGGGGGAGACCCAGTACTTC. Its amino acids are CASSASGGETQYF.